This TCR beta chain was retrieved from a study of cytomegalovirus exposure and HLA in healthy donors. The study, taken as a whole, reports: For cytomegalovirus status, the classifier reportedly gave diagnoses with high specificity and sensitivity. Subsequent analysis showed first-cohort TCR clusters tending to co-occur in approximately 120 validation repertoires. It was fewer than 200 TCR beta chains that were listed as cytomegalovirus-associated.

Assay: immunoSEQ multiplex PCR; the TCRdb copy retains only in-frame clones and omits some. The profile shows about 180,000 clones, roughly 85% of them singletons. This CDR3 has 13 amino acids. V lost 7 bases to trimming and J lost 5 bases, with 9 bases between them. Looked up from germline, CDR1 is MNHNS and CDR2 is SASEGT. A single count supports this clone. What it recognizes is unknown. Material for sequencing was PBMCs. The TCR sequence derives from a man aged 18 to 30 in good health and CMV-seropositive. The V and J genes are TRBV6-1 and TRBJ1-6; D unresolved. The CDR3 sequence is CASTGYNNSPLHF. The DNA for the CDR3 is TGTGCCAGCACGGGTTATAATAATTCACCCCTCCACTTT.